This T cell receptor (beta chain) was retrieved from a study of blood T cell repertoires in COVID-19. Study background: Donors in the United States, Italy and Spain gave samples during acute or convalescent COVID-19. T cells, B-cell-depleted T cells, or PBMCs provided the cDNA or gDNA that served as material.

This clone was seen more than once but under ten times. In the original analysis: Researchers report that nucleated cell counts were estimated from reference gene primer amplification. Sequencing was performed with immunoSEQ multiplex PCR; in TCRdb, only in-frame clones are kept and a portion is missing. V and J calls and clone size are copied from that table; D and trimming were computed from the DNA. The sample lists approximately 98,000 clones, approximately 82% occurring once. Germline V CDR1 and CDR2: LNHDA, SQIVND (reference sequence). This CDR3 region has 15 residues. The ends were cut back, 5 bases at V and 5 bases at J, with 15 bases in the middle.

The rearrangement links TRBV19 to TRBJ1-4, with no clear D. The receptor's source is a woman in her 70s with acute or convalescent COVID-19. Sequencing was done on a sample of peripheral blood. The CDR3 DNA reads TGTGCCAGTAGTTCCCCCCGAGGGAACAATGAAAAACTGTTTTTT. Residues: CASSSPRGNNEKLFF.